This is a list of T cell receptor beta chains from one sample in a study of breast tumors, draining lymph nodes, adjacent tissues. Via MiXCR, TCRdb re-called the multiplex PCR reads, giving one row per CDR3 protein. Of about 89,000 distinct CDR3 sequences in the sample, around 29% were seen once. The sample taken for sequencing was axillary lymph node tissue. These receptors were collected from a female donor with breast cancer. Some clones in this sample may be carry-over from other donors' samples. Both conserved end residues are part of each CDR3. Each record gives: clone size, J gene, V gene, D gene, CDR3 protein, CDR3 DNA. D genes are given only for firm matches. Not all rows give a size; the values are once, few, many and, for expanded clones, a class.

abundance: many; j_gene: TRBJ2-2; v_gene: TRBV13; d_gene: TRBD1; CDR3aa: CASSGTGGIPGELLF; CDR3nt: TGTGCCAGCAGCGGCACAGGGGGCATCCCCGGGGAGCTGCTTTTT
abundance: many; j_gene: TRBJ1-2; v_gene: TRBV4-2; d_gene: .; CDR3aa: CASSQERTNYGYTF; CDR3nt: TGTGCCAGCAGCCAAGAAAGGACTAACTATGGCTACACCTTC
abundance: many; j_gene: TRBJ2-1; v_gene: TRBV4-2; d_gene: TRBD1; CDR3aa: CASSQQTGGSDEQFF; CDR3nt: TGTGCCAGCAGCCAACAGACAGGGGGCTCGGATGAGCAGTTCTTC
abundance: .; j_gene: TRBJ1-5; v_gene: TRBV6-6; d_gene: .; CDR3aa: CASWPGRTSGSNQPQHF; CDR3nt: TGTGCCAGCTGGCCGGGTAGGACTAGCGGCAGCAATCAGCCCCAGCATTTT
abundance: many; j_gene: TRBJ2-5; v_gene: TRBV3-1; d_gene: .; CDR3aa: CASSQGLAVRGQETQYF; CDR3nt: TGTGCCAGCAGCCAAGGACTCGCCGTTCGGGGCCAAGAGACCCAGTACTTC
abundance: few; j_gene: TRBJ1-2; v_gene: TRBV20-1; d_gene: .; CDR3aa: CSAPDSFLNYGYTF; CDR3nt: TGCAGTGCTCCGGACAGTTTCCTCAACTATGGCTACACCTTC
abundance: few; j_gene: TRBJ2-7; v_gene: TRBV7-9; d_gene: .; CDR3aa: CASTDGQSNEQYF; CDR3nt: TGTGCCAGCACCGATGGTCAGTCCAACGAGCAGTACTTC
abundance: .; j_gene: TRBJ1-2; v_gene: TRBV9; d_gene: .; CDR3aa: CASSVGQSNYGYTF; CDR3nt: TGTGCCAGCAGCGTAGGACAGAGTAACTATGGCTACACCTTC
abundance: once; j_gene: TRBJ2-3; v_gene: TRBV29-1; d_gene: TRBD1; CDR3aa: CSVVQGNSGDTQYF; CDR3nt: TGCAGCGTTGTACAGGGGAATTCAGGAGATACGCAGTATTTT
abundance: .; j_gene: TRBJ2-1; v_gene: TRBV7-2; d_gene: TRBD2; CDR3aa: CASSSDKAGGGQVEQFF; CDR3nt: TGTGCCAGCAGTTCGGACAAAGCGGGAGGAGGGCAAGTTGAGCAGTTCTTC
abundance: many; j_gene: TRBJ2-4; v_gene: TRBV5-5; d_gene: .; CDR3aa: CASSWGSLAKNIQYF; CDR3nt: TGTGCCAGCAGCTGGGGGTCTCTAGCCAAAAACATTCAGTACTTC
abundance: many; j_gene: TRBJ2-1; v_gene: TRBV7-3; d_gene: .; CDR3aa: CASSFGTDEQFF; CDR3nt: TGTGCCAGCAGCTTTGGAACTGATGAGCAGTTCTTC
abundance: many; j_gene: TRBJ2-7; v_gene: TRBV5-8; d_gene: TRBD2; CDR3aa: CASSFLAGVSYEQYF; CDR3nt: TGTGCCAGCAGCTTTCTAGCGGGAGTCTCCTACGAGCAGTACTTC
abundance: .; j_gene: TRBJ1-2; v_gene: TRBV7-7; d_gene: .; CDR3aa: CAKLPLPNYGYTF; CDR3nt: TGTGCCAAATTACCCCTTCCCAACTATGGCTACACCTTC
abundance: .; j_gene: TRBJ2-1; v_gene: TRBV11-3; d_gene: TRBD2; CDR3aa: CASSLNGLAGYNEQFF; CDR3nt: TGTGCCAGCAGCTTAAATGGACTAGCGGGATACAATGAGCAGTTCTTC
abundance: .; j_gene: TRBJ2-7; v_gene: TRBV9; d_gene: .; CDR3aa: CASSVGTGNEQDF; CDR3nt: .
abundance: many; j_gene: TRBJ1-5; v_gene: TRBV5-1; d_gene: .; CDR3aa: CASSLDGFNQPQHF; CDR3nt: TGCGCCAGCAGTTTGGACGGGTTTAATCAGCCCCAGCATTTT
abundance: .; j_gene: TRBJ2-1; v_gene: TRBV2; d_gene: TRBD2; CDR3aa: CASGVGSGSKNEQFF; CDR3nt: TGTGCCAGTGGTGTAGGTAGCGGGAGTAAAAATGAGCAGTTCTTC
abundance: .; j_gene: TRBJ1-5; v_gene: TRBV5-1; d_gene: .; CDR3aa: CASSTTSTGRQPQHF; CDR3nt: TGCGCCAGCAGCACAACCTCAACAGGAAGGCAGCCCCAGCATTTT
abundance: many; j_gene: TRBJ2-3; v_gene: TRBV5-1; d_gene: TRBD2; CDR3aa: CASSRGGQGKTDTQYF; CDR3nt: TGCGCCAGCAGCCGGGGGGGGCAGGGGAAAACAGATACGCAGTATTTT
abundance: medium-sized; j_gene: TRBJ2-5; v_gene: TRBV7-8; d_gene: .; CDR3aa: CASSLQIRETQYF; CDR3nt: TGTGCCAGCAGCCTCCAGATAAGGGAGACCCAGTACTTC
abundance: once; j_gene: TRBJ2-1; v_gene: TRBV6-2/TRBV6-3; d_gene: .; CDR3aa: CASSYPEARRLNQQFF; CDR3nt: TGTGCCAGCAGTTACCCGGAGGCTAGACGGCTCAACCAGCAGTTCTTC
abundance: many; j_gene: TRBJ2-7; v_gene: TRBV29-1; d_gene: .; CDR3aa: CSVEGKGREQYF; CDR3nt: TGCAGCGTTGAAGGGAAGGGGCGAGAGCAGTACTTC
abundance: many; j_gene: TRBJ2-7; v_gene: TRBV30; d_gene: .; CDR3aa: CASRPGGPYEQYF; CDR3nt: TGTGCCTCTCGACCAGGGGGGCCCTACGAGCAGTACTTC
abundance: many; j_gene: TRBJ2-2; v_gene: TRBV7-6; d_gene: .; CDR3aa: CASSSRMRVDTGELFF; CDR3nt: TGTGCCAGCAGCTCCCGGATGAGGGTCGACACCGGGGAGCTGTTTTTT
abundance: many; j_gene: TRBJ2-3; v_gene: TRBV7-2; d_gene: TRBD1; CDR3aa: CASMGRGTGLDTQYF; CDR3nt: TGTGCCAGTATGGGGCGCGGGACAGGGTTGGATACGCAGTATTTT
abundance: .; j_gene: TRBJ1-2; v_gene: TRBV5-5; d_gene: .; CDR3aa: CASSQVPNDGYTF; CDR3nt: TGTGCCAGCAGTCAGGTCCCTAACGATGGCTACACCTTC
abundance: many; j_gene: TRBJ1-2; v_gene: TRBV12-3/TRBV12-4; d_gene: TRBD1; CDR3aa: CASTEGQAFNYGYTF; CDR3nt: TGTGCCAGCACTGAGGGACAGGCTTTTAACTATGGCTACACCTTC
abundance: many; j_gene: TRBJ1-4; v_gene: TRBV19; d_gene: TRBD1; CDR3aa: CASRRQGEDEKLFF; CDR3nt: TGTGCCAGTAGAAGACAGGGAGAAGATGAAAAACTGTTTTTT
abundance: many; j_gene: TRBJ1-2; v_gene: TRBV7-2; d_gene: TRBD1; CDR3aa: CASSLGQGLGYTF; CDR3nt: TGTGCCAGCAGCTTAGGACAGGGACTTGGCTACACCTTC
abundance: many; j_gene: TRBJ2-3; v_gene: TRBV5-1; d_gene: TRBD2; CDR3aa: CASRGFAGDDTDTQYF; CDR3nt: TGCGCCAGCAGAGGGTTCGCGGGAGACGACACAGATACGCAGTATTTT
abundance: many; j_gene: TRBJ2-5; v_gene: TRBV20-1; d_gene: .; CDR3aa: CSVREQETQYF; CDR3nt: TGCAGCGTAAGAGAACAAGAGACCCAGTACTTC
abundance: many; j_gene: TRBJ2-5; v_gene: TRBV10-1; d_gene: .; CDR3aa: CASIFVFWRQETQYF; CDR3nt: TGCGCCAGCATTTTTGTCTTCTGGAGGCAAGAGACCCAGTACTTC
abundance: many; j_gene: TRBJ1-2; v_gene: TRBV28; d_gene: .; CDR3aa: CASSTTRQTGGYTF; CDR3nt: TGTGCCAGCAGTACTACTAGACAGACCGGCGGCTACACCTTC
abundance: many; j_gene: TRBJ2-5; v_gene: TRBV27; d_gene: .; CDR3aa: CASSHLKETQYF; CDR3nt: TGTGCCAGCAGTCACCTAAAAGAGACCCAGTACTTC
abundance: many; j_gene: TRBJ2-2; v_gene: TRBV4-2; d_gene: TRBD2; CDR3aa: CASSPQAGTSGRGTGELFF; CDR3nt: TGTGCCAGCAGCCCGCAAGCCGGGACTAGCGGGAGAGGTACCGGGGAGCTGTTTTTT
abundance: many; j_gene: TRBJ2-2; v_gene: TRBV4-2; d_gene: TRBD1; CDR3aa: CASSPPGTGYNTGELFF; CDR3nt: TGTGCCAGCAGCCCGCCCGGGACAGGGTATAACACCGGGGAGCTGTTTTTT
abundance: .; j_gene: TRBJ1-6; v_gene: TRBV7-9; d_gene: TRBD1; CDR3aa: CASSFPRTGRNNSPLHF; CDR3nt: TGTGCCAGCAGCTTCCCCCGGACAGGGCGTAATAATTCACCCCTCCACTTT
abundance: many; j_gene: TRBJ2-3; v_gene: TRBV7-3; d_gene: .; CDR3aa: CASSPMGGPDTQYF; CDR3nt: TGTGCCAGCAGCCCGATGGGAGGTCCAGATACGCAGTATTTT
abundance: .; j_gene: TRBJ1-4; v_gene: TRBV20-1; d_gene: .; CDR3aa: CSARGSEEELFF; CDR3nt: TGCAGTGCTAGAGGGTCAGAAGAAGAACTGTTTTTT
abundance: many; j_gene: TRBJ1-2; v_gene: TRBV27; d_gene: .; CDR3aa: CASSLSENYGYTF; CDR3nt: TGTGCCAGCAGTTTGTCGGAGAACTATGGCTACACCTTC
abundance: many; j_gene: TRBJ2-7; v_gene: TRBV9; d_gene: .; CDR3aa: CASSARDNLYEQYF; CDR3nt: TGTGCCAGCAGCGCAAGGGACAACCTCTACGAGCAGTACTTC
abundance: .; j_gene: TRBJ2-1; v_gene: TRBV7-9; d_gene: .; CDR3aa: CASSLAPEQFF; CDR3nt: TGTGCCAGCAGCTTAGCTCCTGAGCAGTTCTTC